This T cell receptor beta chain was captured in a study of Ad26.COV2.S vaccination and SARS-CoV-2 variants. Only in-frame clones appear in the TCRdb table, and some are missing; sequencing was by immunoSEQ multiplex PCR. The table lists 440,000 or so clones, roughly 91% of them singletons, with roughly 4% in the top ten. General study results and limits: Total responses of T cells may have been underestimated by the analyses of TCR breadth and depth. With respect to non-spike TCR breadth, vaccine and placebo recipients were similar.

Notes on this clone: Antigen: not known.

Trimming removed 10 bases from V and 5 bases from J; junction bases left unmatched: 11. The germline V gene encodes CDR1 ENHRY and CDR2 SYGVKD. This CDR3 comprises 14 residues. Regarding treatment: roughly 18 received Ad26.COV2.S at low or high dose, single or two shots; roughly five received placebo; per-sample allocation not given. Specimens were obtained on day 63 following the first vaccine or placebo injection. This TCR derives from a person between 18 and 60 years old who received the Ad26.COV2.S COVID-19 vaccine or a placebo. The chain couples TRBV10-3 to TRBJ2-7, with 10 bases that match TRBD1. This sample comprised peripheral blood, obtained in a trial of Ad26.COV2.S vaccine versus placebo. CDR3 in DNA: TGTGCCACTTCGCGACAGGGGGCTAACGACGAGCAGTACTTC. This gives the protein CATSRQGANDEQYF.